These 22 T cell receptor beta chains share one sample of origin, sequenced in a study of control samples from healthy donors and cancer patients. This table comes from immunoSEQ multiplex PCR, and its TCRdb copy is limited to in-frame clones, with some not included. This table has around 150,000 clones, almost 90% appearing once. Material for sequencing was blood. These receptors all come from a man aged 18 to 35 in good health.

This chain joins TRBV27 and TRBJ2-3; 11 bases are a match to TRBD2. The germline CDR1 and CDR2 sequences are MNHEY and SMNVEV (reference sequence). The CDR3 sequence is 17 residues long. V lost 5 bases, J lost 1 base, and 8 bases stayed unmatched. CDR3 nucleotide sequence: TGTGCCAGCAGTCCTCTAGCGGGGGGCGGAGGCACAGATACGCAGTATTTT. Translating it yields CASSPLAGGGGTDTQYF.

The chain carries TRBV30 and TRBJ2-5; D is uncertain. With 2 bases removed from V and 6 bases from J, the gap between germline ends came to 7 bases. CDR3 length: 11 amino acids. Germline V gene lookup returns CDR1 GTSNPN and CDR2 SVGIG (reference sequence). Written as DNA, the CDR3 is TGTGCCTGGAGTCCCCAGAAGACCCAGTACTTC. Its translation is CAWSPQKTQYF.

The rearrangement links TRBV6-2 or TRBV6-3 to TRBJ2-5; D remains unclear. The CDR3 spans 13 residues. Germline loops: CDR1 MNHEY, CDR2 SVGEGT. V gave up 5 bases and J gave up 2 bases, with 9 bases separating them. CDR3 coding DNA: TGTGCCAGCAGTCGTGGCGGTCAAGAGACCCAGTACTTC. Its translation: CASSRGGQETQYF.

The CDR3 sequence is CAYSPIPQETQYF. The CDR3 DNA sequence: TGTGCCTATTCACCTATACCACAAGAGACCCAGTACTTC. The chain employs TRBV30 and TRBJ2-5; no clear D. This CDR3 is 13 amino acids long. Germline V gene sequence: CDR1 GTSNPN, CDR2 SVGIG (reference sequence). V was clipped by 7 bases and J by 2 bases, with 14 bases between them.

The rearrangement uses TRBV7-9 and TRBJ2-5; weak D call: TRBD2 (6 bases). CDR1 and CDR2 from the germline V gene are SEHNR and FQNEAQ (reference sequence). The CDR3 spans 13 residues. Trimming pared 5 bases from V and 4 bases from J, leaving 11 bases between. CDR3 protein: CASSVYGGETQYF. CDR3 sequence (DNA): TGTGCCAGCAGCGTGTACGGGGGAGAGACCCAGTACTTC.

CDR3 amino acids: CASSLRQGIGGYTF. The DNA for the CDR3 is TGTGCCAGCAGCTTGAGACAGGGGATTGGTGGCTACACCTTC. The rearrangement links TRBV5-4 to TRBJ1-2; 8 nucleotides line up with TRBD1. The CDR3 is 14 amino acids. J gave up 7 bases and V 1 base, and 6 bases lay outside the gene matches. The germline gives CDR1 SGHNT, CDR2 YYREEE (reference sequence).

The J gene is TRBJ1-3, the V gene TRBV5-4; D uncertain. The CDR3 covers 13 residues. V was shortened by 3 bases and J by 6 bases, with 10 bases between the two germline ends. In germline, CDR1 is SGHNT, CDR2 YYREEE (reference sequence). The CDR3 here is CASSSDFANTIYF. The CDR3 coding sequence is TGTGCCAGCAGCTCAGATTTTGCAAACACCATATATTTT.

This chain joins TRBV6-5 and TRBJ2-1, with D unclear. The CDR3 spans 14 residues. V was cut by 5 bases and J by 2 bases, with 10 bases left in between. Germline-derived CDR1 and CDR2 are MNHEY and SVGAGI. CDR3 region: CASSPSRAYNEQFF. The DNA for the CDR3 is TGTGCCAGCAGTCCTTCCCGGGCCTACAATGAGCAGTTCTTC.

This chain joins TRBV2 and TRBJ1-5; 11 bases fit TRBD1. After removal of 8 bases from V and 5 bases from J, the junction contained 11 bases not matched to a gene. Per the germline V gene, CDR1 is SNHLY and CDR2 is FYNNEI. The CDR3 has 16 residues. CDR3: CASGEDRGLTDQPQHF. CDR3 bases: TGTGCCAGCGGGGAGGACAGGGGGCTTACGGATCAGCCCCAGCATTTT.

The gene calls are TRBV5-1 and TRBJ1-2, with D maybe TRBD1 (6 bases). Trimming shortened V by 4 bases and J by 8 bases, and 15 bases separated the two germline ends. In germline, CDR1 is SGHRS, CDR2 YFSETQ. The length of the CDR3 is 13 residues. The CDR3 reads CASSIAGALGYTF. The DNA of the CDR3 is TGCGCCAGCAGCATTGCAGGGGCATTAGGCTACACCTTC.

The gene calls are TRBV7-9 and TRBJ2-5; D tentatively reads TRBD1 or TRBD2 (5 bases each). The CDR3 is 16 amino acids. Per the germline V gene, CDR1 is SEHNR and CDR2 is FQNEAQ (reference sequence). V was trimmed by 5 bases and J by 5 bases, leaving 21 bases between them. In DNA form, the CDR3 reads TGTGCCAGCAGCCAGCTCGGGGCGCTCTCAAGGGAGACCCAGTACTTC. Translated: CASSQLGALSRETQYF.

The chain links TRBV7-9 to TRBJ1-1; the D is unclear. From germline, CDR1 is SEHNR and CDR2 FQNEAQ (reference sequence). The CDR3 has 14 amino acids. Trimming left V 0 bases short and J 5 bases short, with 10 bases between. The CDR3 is CASSLATIGTEAFF. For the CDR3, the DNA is TGTGCCAGCAGCTTAGCCACAATCGGGACTGAAGCTTTCTTT. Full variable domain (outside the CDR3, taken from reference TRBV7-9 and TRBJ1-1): DTGVSQNPRHKITKRGQNVTFRCDPISEHNRLYWYRQTLGQGPEFLTYFQNEAQLEKSRLLSDRFSAERPKGSFSTLEIQRTEQGDSAMYLCASSLATIGTEAFFGQGTRLTVV.

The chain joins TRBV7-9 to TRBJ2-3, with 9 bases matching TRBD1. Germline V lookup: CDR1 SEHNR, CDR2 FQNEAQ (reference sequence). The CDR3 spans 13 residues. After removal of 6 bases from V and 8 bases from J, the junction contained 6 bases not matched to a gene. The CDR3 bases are TGTGCCAGCAGTCCACAGGGGGCCGCTACGCAGTATTTT. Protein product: CASSPQGAATQYF. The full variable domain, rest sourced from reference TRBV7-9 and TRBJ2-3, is DTGVSQNPRHKITKRGQNVTFRCDPISEHNRLYWYRQTLGQGPEFLTYFQNEAQLEKSRLLSDRFSAERPKGSFSTLEIQRTEQGDSAMYLCASSPQGAATQYFGPGTRLTVL.

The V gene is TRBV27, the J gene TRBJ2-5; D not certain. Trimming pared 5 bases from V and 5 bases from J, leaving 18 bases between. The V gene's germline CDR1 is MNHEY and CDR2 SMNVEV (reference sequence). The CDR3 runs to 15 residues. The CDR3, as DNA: TGTGCCAGCAGTCAAACTCCGGGCAGTTGGGAGACCCAGTACTTC. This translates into CASSQTPGSWETQYF.

CDR3 nucleotide sequence: TGTGCCAGCTCGGGGGACACCGGGGAGCTGTTTTTT. This gives the protein CASSGDTGELFF. The V gene is TRBV7-9, the J gene TRBJ2-2, with D possibly being TRBD2 (6 bases). The germline gives CDR1 SEHNR, CDR2 FQNEAQ (reference sequence). V was shortened by 8 bases and J by 3 bases, with 7 bases between the two germline ends. The CDR3 spans 12 residues.

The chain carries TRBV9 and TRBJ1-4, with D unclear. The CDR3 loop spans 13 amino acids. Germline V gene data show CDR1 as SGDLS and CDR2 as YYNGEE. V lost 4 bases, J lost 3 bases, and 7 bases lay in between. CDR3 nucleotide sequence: TGTGCCAGCAGCCTGGGAGCTAATGAAAAACTGTTTTTT. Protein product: CASSLGANEKLFF.

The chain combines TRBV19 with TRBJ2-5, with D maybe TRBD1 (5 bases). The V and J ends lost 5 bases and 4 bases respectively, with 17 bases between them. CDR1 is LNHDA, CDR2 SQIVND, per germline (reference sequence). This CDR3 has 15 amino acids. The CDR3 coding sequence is TGTGCCAGTAGTTCCGCGACAGACGGCCCAGAGACCCAGTACTTC. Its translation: CASSSATDGPETQYF.

The CDR3 is CASSWLADRGLGYTF. The DNA for the CDR3 is TGTGCCAGCAGTTGGTTAGCCGACAGGGGGCTTGGCTACACCTTC. This chain joins TRBV28 and TRBJ1-2; TRBD1 matches at 10 bases. Germline V gene data show CDR1 as MDHEN and CDR2 as SYDVKM. The CDR3 is 15 amino acids. With V trimmed by 4 bases and J by 7 bases, 9 bases remained unmatched.

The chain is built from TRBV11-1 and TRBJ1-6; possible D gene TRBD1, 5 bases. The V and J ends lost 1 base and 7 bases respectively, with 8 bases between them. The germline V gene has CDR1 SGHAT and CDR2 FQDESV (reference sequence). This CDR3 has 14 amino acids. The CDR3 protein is CASSLEDTNSPLHF. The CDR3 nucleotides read TGTGCCAGCAGCTTAGAGGACACAAATTCACCCCTCCACTTT.

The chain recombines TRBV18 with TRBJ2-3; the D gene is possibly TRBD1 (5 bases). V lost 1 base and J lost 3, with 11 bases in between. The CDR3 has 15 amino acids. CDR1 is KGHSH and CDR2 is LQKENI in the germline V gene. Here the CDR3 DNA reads TGTGCCAGCTCACCACTGGCCAGGGCGACAGATACGCAGTATTTT. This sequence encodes CASSPLARATDTQYF.

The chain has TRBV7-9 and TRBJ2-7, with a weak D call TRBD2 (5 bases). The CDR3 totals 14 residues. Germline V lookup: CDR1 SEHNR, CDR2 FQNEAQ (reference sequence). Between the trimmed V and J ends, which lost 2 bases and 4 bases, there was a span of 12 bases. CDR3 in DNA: TGTGCCAGCAGCTTACAGGCCGGGATTTACGAGCAGTACTTC. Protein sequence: CASSLQAGIYEQYF.

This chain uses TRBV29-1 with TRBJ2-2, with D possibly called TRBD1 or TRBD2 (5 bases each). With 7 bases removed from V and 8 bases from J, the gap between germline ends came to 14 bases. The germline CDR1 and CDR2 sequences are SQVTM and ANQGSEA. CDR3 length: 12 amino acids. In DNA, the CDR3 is TGCAGCGCCCGACGGGACGCAGGGGAGCTGTTTTTT. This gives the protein CSARRDAGELFF.